The 9 T cell receptor beta chains in this list originate from one sample, sequenced in a study of blood T cell repertoires in COVID-19 (TCRdb year 2020). Receptors were amplified or captured by the immunoSEQ multiplex PCR assay. What TCRdb holds here is the immuneACCESS table cut down to in-frame rearrangements. Part of the clones is not present; checked against another copy, under half of the missing clones reflect an unresolved V gene, and the others are unexplained. Recorded for this sample are about 63,000 clones; around 86% of them occurred a single time. The top ten constitute roughly 5.2% of the sample. The sequenced material came from peripheral blood. The source is a man in his forties or fifties with active COVID-19.

The chain employs TRBV30 and TRBJ1-3; tentative D call: TRBD1 (5 bases). From germline, CDR1 is GTSNPN and CDR2 SVGIG (reference sequence). There are 15 residues in the CDR3. Trimming cost V 0 bases and J 3 bases, with 12 bases left between them. CDR3 nucleotide sequence: TGTGCCTGGAGTGTAACGGCAGGGAATGGAAACACCATATATTTT. Translation: CAWSVTAGNGNTIYF.

The chain is built from TRBV3-1 (or the pseudogene TRBV3-2) and TRBJ2-3; D uncertain. There are 16 residues in the CDR3. The germline gives CDR1 LGHDT, CDR2 YNNKEL (reference sequence). Trimming cost V 4 bases and J 0 bases, with 14 bases left between them. The CDR3 nucleotides are TGTGCCAGCAGCCCTCCCCAGCGCACTAGCACAGATACGCAGTATTTT. This encodes CASSPPQRTSTDTQYF.

The chain employs TRBV27 and TRBJ2-5; 9 positions match TRBD1. CDR3 length: 14 residues. Germline V lookup: CDR1 MNHEY, CDR2 SMNVEV (reference sequence). Trimming took 3 bases from V and 5 from J; bases not matched to a gene: 4. CDR3 DNA sequence: TGTGCCAGCAGTTTCACAGGGGGCTTTGAGACCCAGTACTTC. It encodes CASSFTGGFETQYF.

V gene TRBV5-1 combines with J gene TRBJ1-2, with TRBD1 matching 8 bases. CDR1 SGHRS and CDR2 YFSETQ come from the germline V gene. CDR3 length: 16 residues. After removal of 4 bases from V and 5 bases from J, the junction contained 13 bases not matched to a gene. The chain's CDR3 is CASSQEPARTGYGYTF. CDR3 in DNA: TGCGCCAGCAGCCAGGAACCCGCGAGGACAGGGTATGGCTACACCTTC.

The CDR3 protein is CASSASYEQYF. The DNA of the CDR3 is TGTGCCAGCAGCGCGTCCTACGAGCAGTACTTC. This chain uses TRBV7-8 with TRBJ2-7, with unresolved D. This CDR3 has 11 residues. Germline CDR1 is SGHVS and CDR2 is FQNEAQ. V lost 5 bases and J lost 1, with 3 bases in between. The entire variable domain, with the rest obtained from reference TRBV7-8 and TRBJ2-7, is as follows: GAGVSQSPRYKVAKRGQDVALRCDPISGHVSLFWYQQALGQGPEFLTYFQNEAQLDKSGLPSDRFFAERPEGSVSTLKIQRTQQEDSAVYLCASSASYEQYFGPGTRLTVT.

The V and J genes are TRBV7-8 and TRBJ1-5; a weak D match, TRBD1 (5 bases). This CDR3 has 15 residues. Germline CDR1 and CDR2: SGHVS and FQNEAQ. V was pared by 0 bases and J by 0 bases, with 6 bases between. This chain's CDR3 is CASSLADTSNQPQHF. CDR3 bases: TGTGCCAGCAGCTTAGCGGACACTAGCAATCAGCCCCAGCATTTT.

The chain carries TRBV5-1 and TRBJ1-4; the D gene is possibly TRBD1 (5 bases). Per germline, CDR1 SGHRS and CDR2 YFSETQ. The CDR3 length is 14 residues. Trimming stripped 6 bases from V and 2 bases from J, with 11 bases between. The CDR3 loop reads CASTWGGTNEKLFF. Written as DNA, the CDR3 is TGCGCCAGCACCTGGGGGGGGACTAATGAAAAACTGTTTTTT.

The chain couples TRBV7-2 to TRBJ1-6; D not resolved. The CDR3 is 16 residues long. Germline V lookup: CDR1 SGHTA, CDR2 FQGNSA. V was cut by 1 base and J by 4 bases, with 11 bases left in between. CDR3 bases: TGTGCCAGCAGCTTAGACGGGAGGGATTATAATTCACCCCTCCACTTT. This gives the protein CASSLDGRDYNSPLHF.

The CDR3: CASSSSGQAMNQPQHF. As DNA, the CDR3 is TGTGCCAGCAGCTCTTCGGGACAGGCTATGAATCAGCCCCAGCATTTT. The chain joins TRBV7-8 to TRBJ1-5; 8 bases are shared with TRBD1. With 4 bases clipped from V and 4 bases from J, the junction kept 9 bases outside the gene matches. Germline V CDR1 and CDR2: SGHVS, FQNEAQ. This CDR3 spans 16 amino acids. Combining the CDR3 with reference TRBV7-8 and TRBJ1-5 gives the whole variable domain GAGVSQSPRYKVAKRGQDVALRCDPISGHVSLFWYQQALGQGPEFLTYFQNEAQLDKSGLPSDRFFAERPEGSVSTLKIQRTQQEDSAVYLCASSSSGQAMNQPQHFGDGTRLSIL.